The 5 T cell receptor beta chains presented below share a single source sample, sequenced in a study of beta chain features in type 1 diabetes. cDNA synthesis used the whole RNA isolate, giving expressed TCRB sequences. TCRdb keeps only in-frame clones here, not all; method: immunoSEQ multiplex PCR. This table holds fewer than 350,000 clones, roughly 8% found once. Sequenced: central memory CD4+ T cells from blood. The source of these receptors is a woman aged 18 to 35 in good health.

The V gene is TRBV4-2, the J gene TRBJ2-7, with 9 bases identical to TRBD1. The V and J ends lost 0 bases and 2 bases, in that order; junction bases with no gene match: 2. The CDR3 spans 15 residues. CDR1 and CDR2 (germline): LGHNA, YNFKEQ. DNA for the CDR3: TGTGCCAGCAGCCAAGATCGGGACAGGGCCTACGAGCAGTACTTC. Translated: CASSQDRDRAYEQYF.

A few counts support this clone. For the CDR3, the DNA is TGTGCCAGCAGCGAAACTAGCGGCCCGAACACCGGGGAGCTGTTTTTT. The encoded protein is CASSETSGPNTGELFF. The chain links TRBV7-2 to TRBJ2-2; TRBD2 agrees at 8 bases. The junction had 5 bases not matched to a gene; V was cut back by 5 bases and J by 0 bases. Germline values: CDR1 SGHTA, CDR2 FQGNSA. The CDR3 contains 16 residues.

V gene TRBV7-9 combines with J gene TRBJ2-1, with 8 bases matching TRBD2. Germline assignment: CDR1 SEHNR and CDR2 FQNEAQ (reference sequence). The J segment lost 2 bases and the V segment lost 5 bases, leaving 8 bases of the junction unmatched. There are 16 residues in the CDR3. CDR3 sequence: CASSPGGAATYNEQFF. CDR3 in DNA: TGTGCCAGCAGCCCGGGAGGGGCGGCAACCTACAATGAGCAGTTCTTC.

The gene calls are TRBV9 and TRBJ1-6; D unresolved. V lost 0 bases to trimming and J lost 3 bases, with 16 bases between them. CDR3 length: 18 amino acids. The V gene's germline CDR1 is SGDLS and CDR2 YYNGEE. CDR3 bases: TGTGCCAGCAGCGTAGGTCTAGGCAGCCCGAACTATAATTCACCCCTCCACTTT. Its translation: CASSVGLGSPNYNSPLHF.

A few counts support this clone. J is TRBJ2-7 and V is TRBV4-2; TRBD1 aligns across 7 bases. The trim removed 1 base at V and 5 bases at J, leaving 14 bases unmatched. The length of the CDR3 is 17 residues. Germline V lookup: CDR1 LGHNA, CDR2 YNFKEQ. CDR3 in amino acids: CASSQARARGQSNEQYF. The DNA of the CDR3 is TGTGCCAGCAGCCAAGCCCGAGCCCGGGGACAGTCGAACGAGCAGTACTTC.